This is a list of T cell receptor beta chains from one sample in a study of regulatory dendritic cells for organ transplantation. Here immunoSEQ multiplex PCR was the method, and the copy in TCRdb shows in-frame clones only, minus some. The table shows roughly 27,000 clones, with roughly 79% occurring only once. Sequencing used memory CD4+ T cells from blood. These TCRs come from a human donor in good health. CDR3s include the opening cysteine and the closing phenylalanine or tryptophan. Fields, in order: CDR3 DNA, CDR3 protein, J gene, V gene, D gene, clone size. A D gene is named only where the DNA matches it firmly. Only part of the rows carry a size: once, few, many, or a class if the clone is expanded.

cdr3_nt: TGTGCCAGCAGCCCTCAGATGGGGATGAACACCGGGGAGCTGTTTTTT
cdr3_aa: CASSPQMGMNTGELFF
j_call: TRBJ2-2
v_call: TRBV5-4
d_call: NA
clone_size: NA

cdr3_nt: TGTGCCAGCAGTGGGGGGGTGGGAGAGACCCAGTACTTC
cdr3_aa: CASSGGVGETQYF
j_call: TRBJ2-5
v_call: TRBV25-1
d_call: NA
clone_size: NA

cdr3_nt: TGTGCCTGGAATCAGGGTCCGGATGAAAAACTGTTTTTT
cdr3_aa: CAWNQGPDEKLFF
j_call: TRBJ1-4
v_call: TRBV30
d_call: NA
clone_size: NA

cdr3_nt: TGTGCCAGCAGTGTCCGGGACCTACCCTACAATGAGCAGTTCTTC
cdr3_aa: CASSVRDLPYNEQFF
j_call: TRBJ2-1
v_call: TRBV6-1
d_call: NA
clone_size: NA

cdr3_nt: TGTGCCAGCTCACCACGGGGGACAGGGGGCACAGATACGCAGTATTTT
cdr3_aa: CASSPRGTGGTDTQYF
j_call: TRBJ2-3
v_call: TRBV18
d_call: TRBD1
clone_size: NA

cdr3_nt: TGTGCCAGCAGTTTATCATCGTGGTACCCAGAATCGAACACCGGGGAGCTGTTTTTT
cdr3_aa: CASSLSSWYPESNTGELFF
j_call: TRBJ2-2
v_call: TRBV27
d_call: NA
clone_size: NA

cdr3_nt: TGTGCCAGCAGCCCGGGACTAGGAGGGGCCGGGGAGCTGTTTTTT
cdr3_aa: CASSPGLGGAGELFF
j_call: TRBJ2-2
v_call: TRBV6-6
d_call: TRBD2
clone_size: NA

cdr3_nt: TGTGCCAGCAGCCAAGAGGTTGGCGGGGGGATAGAGACCCAGTACTTC
cdr3_aa: CASSQEVGGGIETQYF
j_call: TRBJ2-5
v_call: TRBV4-2
d_call: TRBD2
clone_size: NA

cdr3_nt: TGTGCCGGCAGCGGAAGGACAGGGGAACTGAAGACCCAGTACTTC
cdr3_aa: CAGSGRTGELKTQYF
j_call: TRBJ2-5
v_call: TRBV5-4
d_call: TRBD1
clone_size: NA

cdr3_nt: TGTGCCTGGAGGGGGGGGAACACTGAAGCTTTCTTT
cdr3_aa: CAWRGGNTEAFF
j_call: TRBJ1-1
v_call: TRBV30
d_call: NA
clone_size: NA

cdr3_nt: TGTGCCAGCGCTTCTCTGAGTAGCCTTATTGGCTACACCTTC
cdr3_aa: CASASLSSLIGYTF
j_call: TRBJ1-2
v_call: TRBV2
d_call: NA
clone_size: NA

cdr3_nt: TGCGCCAGCAGGGAGGGGACATCCCAGCACATTCAGTACTTC
cdr3_aa: CASREGTSQHIQYF
j_call: TRBJ2-4
v_call: TRBV5-1
d_call: NA
clone_size: few

cdr3_nt: TGTGCCAGTAGTCTTGGGGGCGGACAGCCCCAGCATTTT
cdr3_aa: CASSLGGGQPQHF
j_call: TRBJ1-5
v_call: TRBV19
d_call: NA
clone_size: few

cdr3_nt: TGTGCCAGCAGCCGTGCGGGGGAGGAGACCCAGTACTTC
cdr3_aa: CASSRAGEETQYF
j_call: TRBJ2-5
v_call: TRBV7-2
d_call: TRBD2
clone_size: NA

cdr3_nt: TGTGCCAGCAGTTCTTTTACTAGCGGGAGGGCGGGCGCCGGGGAGCTGTTTTTT
cdr3_aa: CASSSFTSGRAGAGELFF
j_call: TRBJ2-2
v_call: TRBV28
d_call: TRBD2
clone_size: NA

cdr3_nt: TGTGCCAGCAGGCGTGATCCGAACACTGAAGCTTTCTTT
cdr3_aa: CASRRDPNTEAFF
j_call: TRBJ1-1
v_call: TRBV7-6
d_call: NA
clone_size: few

cdr3_nt: TGTGCCATCAGTGGGACTAGCGGGGGGGATACGCAGTATTTT
cdr3_aa: CAISGTSGGDTQYF
j_call: TRBJ2-3
v_call: TRBV10-3
d_call: TRBD2
clone_size: NA

cdr3_nt: TGTGCCAGCAGCTTAGGTCACCATACCGCCTACGAGCAGTACTTC
cdr3_aa: CASSLGHHTAYEQYF
j_call: TRBJ2-7
v_call: TRBV11-1
d_call: NA
clone_size: NA

cdr3_nt: TGTGCCAGCGGAGCGGTGAAAGAGACCCAGTACTTC
cdr3_aa: CASGAVKETQYF
j_call: TRBJ2-5
v_call: TRBV6-5
d_call: NA
clone_size: NA

cdr3_nt: TGCAGCGTTGCACAGGGCCACGAGCAGTACTTC
cdr3_aa: CSVAQGHEQYF
j_call: TRBJ2-7
v_call: TRBV29-1
d_call: NA
clone_size: NA

cdr3_nt: TGCGCCAGCAGCCCGCCGGGGGGTACAGGCCACAATGAGCAGTTCTTC
cdr3_aa: CASSPPGGTGHNEQFF
j_call: TRBJ2-1
v_call: TRBV5-1
d_call: TRBD2
clone_size: NA

cdr3_nt: TGTGCCAGCAGTTACTCCCCCGGGGGGGAAGCTTTCTTT
cdr3_aa: CASSYSPGGEAFF
j_call: TRBJ1-1
v_call: TRBV6-6
d_call: NA
clone_size: NA

cdr3_nt: TGTGCCAGCAGTGACCTCCGGGACAGCGAGCAGTTCTTC
cdr3_aa: CASSDLRDSEQFF
j_call: TRBJ2-1
v_call: TRBV25-1
d_call: TRBD1
clone_size: few

cdr3_nt: TGTGCCAGCAGGAGAGCGGGAGCGATAGATACGCAGTATTTT
cdr3_aa: CASRRAGAIDTQYF
j_call: TRBJ2-3
v_call: TRBV2
d_call: TRBD2
clone_size: NA

cdr3_nt: TGTGCCAGCAGTTACCCGAGACAGGGAAGAGACGAGCAGTACTTC
cdr3_aa: CASSYPRQGRDEQYF
j_call: TRBJ2-7
v_call: TRBV6-5
d_call: TRBD1
clone_size: NA

cdr3_nt: TGTGCCAGCAGTACGTTAGCGGGACGCACAGATACGCAGTATTTT
cdr3_aa: CASSTLAGRTDTQYF
j_call: TRBJ2-3
v_call: TRBV27
d_call: TRBD2
clone_size: NA

cdr3_nt: TGTGCCAGCAGCACGGTTCCTCAGGGGGCGGGCTATGGCTACACCTTC
cdr3_aa: CASSTVPQGAGYGYTF
j_call: TRBJ1-2
v_call: TRBV7-9
d_call: TRBD1
clone_size: NA

cdr3_nt: TGTGCCAGCAGCTTAGGAGGGCCGTCCTACGAGCAGTACTTC
cdr3_aa: CASSLGGPSYEQYF
j_call: TRBJ2-7
v_call: TRBV7-8
d_call: NA
clone_size: NA

cdr3_nt: TGCGCCAGCAGCCAAGAAGAGGGGGCTAGCTACGAGCAGTACTTC
cdr3_aa: CASSQEEGASYEQYF
j_call: TRBJ2-7
v_call: TRBV4-3
d_call: TRBD1
clone_size: NA

cdr3_nt: TGTGCCAGCAGTTTTCAGCGGACCACAGATACGCAGTATTTT
cdr3_aa: CASSFQRTTDTQYF
j_call: TRBJ2-3
v_call: TRBV27
d_call: NA
clone_size: NA

cdr3_nt: TGCGCCAGCAGCCAAGAAGGACCGGGTCCCTCCTACGAGCAGTACTTC
cdr3_aa: CASSQEGPGPSYEQYF
j_call: TRBJ2-7
v_call: TRBV4-3
d_call: NA
clone_size: once